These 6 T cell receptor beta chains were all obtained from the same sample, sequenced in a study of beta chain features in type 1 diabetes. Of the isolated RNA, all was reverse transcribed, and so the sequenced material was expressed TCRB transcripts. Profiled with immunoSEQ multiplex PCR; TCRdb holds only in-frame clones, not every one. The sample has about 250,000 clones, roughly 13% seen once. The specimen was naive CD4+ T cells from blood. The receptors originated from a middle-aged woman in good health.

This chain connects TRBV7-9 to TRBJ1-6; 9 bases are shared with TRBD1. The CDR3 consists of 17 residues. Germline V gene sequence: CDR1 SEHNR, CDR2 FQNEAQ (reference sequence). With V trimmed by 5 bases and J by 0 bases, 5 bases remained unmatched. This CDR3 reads CASSPGQGSSYNSPLHF. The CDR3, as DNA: TGTGCCAGCAGCCCAGGACAGGGGAGCTCCTATAATTCACCCCTCCACTTT.

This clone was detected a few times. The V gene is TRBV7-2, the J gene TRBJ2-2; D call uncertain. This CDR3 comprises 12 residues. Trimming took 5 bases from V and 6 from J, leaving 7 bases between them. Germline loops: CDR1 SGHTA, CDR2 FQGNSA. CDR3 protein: CASSPRPGELFF. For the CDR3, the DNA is TGTGCCAGCAGCCCTAGGCCCGGGGAGCTGTTTTTT.

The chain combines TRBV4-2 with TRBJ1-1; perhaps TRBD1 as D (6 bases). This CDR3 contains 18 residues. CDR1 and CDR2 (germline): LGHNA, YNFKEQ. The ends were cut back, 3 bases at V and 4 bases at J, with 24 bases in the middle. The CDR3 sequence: CASSQPAGTTLKGTEAFF. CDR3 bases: TGTGCCAGCAGCCAGCCCGCCGGGACAACTCTAAAGGGCACTGAAGCTTTCTTT.

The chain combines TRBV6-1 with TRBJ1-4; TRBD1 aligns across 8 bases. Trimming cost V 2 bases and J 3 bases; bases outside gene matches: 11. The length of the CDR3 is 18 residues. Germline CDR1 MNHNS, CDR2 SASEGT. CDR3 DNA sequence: TGTGCCAGCAGTGAAAGGGACAGGTGGACACGGGCTAATGAAAAACTGTTTTTT. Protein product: CASSERDRWTRANEKLFF.

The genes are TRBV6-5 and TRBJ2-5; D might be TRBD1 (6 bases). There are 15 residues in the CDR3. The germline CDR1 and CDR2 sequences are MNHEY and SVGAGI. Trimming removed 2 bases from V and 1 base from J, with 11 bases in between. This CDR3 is CASSYHRTVQETQYF. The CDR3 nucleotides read TGTGCCAGCAGTTACCACAGGACAGTCCAAGAGACCCAGTACTTC.

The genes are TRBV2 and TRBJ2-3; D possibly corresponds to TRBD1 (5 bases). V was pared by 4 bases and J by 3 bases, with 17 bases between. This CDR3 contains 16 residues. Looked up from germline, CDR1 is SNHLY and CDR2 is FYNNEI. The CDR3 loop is CASSAGPAGWTDTQYF. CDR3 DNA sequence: TGTGCCAGCAGTGCAGGTCCCGCAGGGTGGACAGATACGCAGTATTTT.